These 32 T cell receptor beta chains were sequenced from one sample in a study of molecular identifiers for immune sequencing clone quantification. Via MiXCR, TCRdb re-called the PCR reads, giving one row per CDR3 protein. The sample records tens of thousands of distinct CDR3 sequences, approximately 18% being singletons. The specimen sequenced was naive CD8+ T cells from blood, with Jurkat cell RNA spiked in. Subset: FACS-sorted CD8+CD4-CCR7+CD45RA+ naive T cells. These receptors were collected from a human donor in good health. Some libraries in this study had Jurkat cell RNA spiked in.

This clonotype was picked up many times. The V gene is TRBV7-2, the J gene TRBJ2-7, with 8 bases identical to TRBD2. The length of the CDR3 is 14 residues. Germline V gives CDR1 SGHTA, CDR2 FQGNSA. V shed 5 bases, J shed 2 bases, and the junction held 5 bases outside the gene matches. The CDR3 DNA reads TGTGCCAGCAGCCCGGGAGGGCCCCCCTACGAGCAGTACTTC. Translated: CASSPGGPPYEQYF.

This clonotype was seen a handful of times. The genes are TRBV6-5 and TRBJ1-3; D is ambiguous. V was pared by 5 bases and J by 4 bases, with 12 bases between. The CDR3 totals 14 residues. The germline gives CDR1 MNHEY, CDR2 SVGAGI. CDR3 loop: CASSQDFGGNTIYF. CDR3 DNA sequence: TGTGCCAGCAGTCAGGATTTCGGGGGAAACACCATATATTTT.

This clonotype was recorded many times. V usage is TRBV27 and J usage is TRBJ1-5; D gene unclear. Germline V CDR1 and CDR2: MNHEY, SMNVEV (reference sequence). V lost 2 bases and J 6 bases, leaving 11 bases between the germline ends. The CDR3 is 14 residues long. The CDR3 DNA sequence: TGTGCCAGCAGTTTAAGCCGGGTTGTTCAGCCCCAGCATTTT. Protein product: CASSLSRVVQPQHF.

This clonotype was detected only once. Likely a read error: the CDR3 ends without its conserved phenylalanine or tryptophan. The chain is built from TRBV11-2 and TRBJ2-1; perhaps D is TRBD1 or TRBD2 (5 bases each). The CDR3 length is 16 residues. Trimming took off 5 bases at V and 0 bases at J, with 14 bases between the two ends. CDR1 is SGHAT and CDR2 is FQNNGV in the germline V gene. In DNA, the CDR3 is TGTGCCAGCAGCCTCCCGGGGCTGGGCTCCTACAATGAGCAGTTCCTC. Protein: CASSLPGLGSYNEQFL.

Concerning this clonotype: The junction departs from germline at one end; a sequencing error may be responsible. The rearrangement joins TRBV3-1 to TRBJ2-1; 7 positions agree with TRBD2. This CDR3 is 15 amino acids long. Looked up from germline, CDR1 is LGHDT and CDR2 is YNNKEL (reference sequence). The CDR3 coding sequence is TGTGCCAGCAGCCCTGGACTAGACTCCTACAATGGGCAGTTCTTC. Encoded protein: CASSPGLDSYNGQFF.

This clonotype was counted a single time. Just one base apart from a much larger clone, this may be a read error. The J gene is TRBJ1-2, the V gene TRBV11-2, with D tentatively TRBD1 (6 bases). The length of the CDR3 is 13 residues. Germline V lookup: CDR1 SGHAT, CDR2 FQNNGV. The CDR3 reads CASSPGQSYGCTF. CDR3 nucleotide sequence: TGTGCCAGCAGCCCTGGACAGTCATATGGCTGCACCTTC. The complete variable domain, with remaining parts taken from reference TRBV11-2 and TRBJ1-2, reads EAGVAQSPRYKIIEKRQSVAFWCNPISGHATLYWYQQILGQGPKLLIQFQNNGVVDDSQLPKDRFSAERLKGVDSTLKIQPAKLEDSAVYLCASSPGQSYGCTFGSGTRLTVV.

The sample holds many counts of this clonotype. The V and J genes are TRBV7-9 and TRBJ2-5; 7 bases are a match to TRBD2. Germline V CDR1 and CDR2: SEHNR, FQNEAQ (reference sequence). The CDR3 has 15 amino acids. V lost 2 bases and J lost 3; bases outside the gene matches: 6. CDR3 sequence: CASSLQAGREETQYF. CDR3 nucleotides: TGTGCCAGCAGCTTACAAGCGGGAAGGGAAGAGACCCAGTACTTC.

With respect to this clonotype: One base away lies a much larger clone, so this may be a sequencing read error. DNA of the CDR3: TGTGCCAGCACCCCGGGGGGGGGTGCGTGGGATACGCAGTATTTT. Translation: CASTPGGGAWDTQYF. The chain combines TRBV12-3 or TRBV12-4 with TRBJ2-3; 8 bases match TRBD2. J lost 6 bases, V lost 7 bases, and 12 bases had no gene match. The length of the CDR3 is 15 residues.

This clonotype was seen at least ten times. CDR3 nucleotides: TGTGCCAGCAGTTTATACCCCCCGGATGAGCAGTTCTTC. Residues: CASSLYPPDEQFF. This chain joins TRBV28 and TRBJ2-1; no definite D call. Germline assignment: CDR1 MDHEN and CDR2 SYDVKM. CDR3 length: 13 residues. V gave up 1 base and J gave up 8 bases, with 9 bases separating them. Full variable domain (outside the CDR3, taken from reference TRBV28 and TRBJ2-1): DVKVTQSSRYLVKRTGEKVFLECVQDMDHENMFWYRQDPGLGLRLIYFSYDVKMKEKGDIPEGYSVSREKKERFSLILESASTNQTSMYLCASSLYPPDEQFFGPGTRLTVL.

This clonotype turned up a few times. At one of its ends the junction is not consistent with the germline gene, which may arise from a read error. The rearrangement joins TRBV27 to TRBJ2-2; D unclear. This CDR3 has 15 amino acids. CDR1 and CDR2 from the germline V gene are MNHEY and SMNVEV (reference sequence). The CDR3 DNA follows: TGTGTCAGCAGTTTAACGGCCTTGAACACCGGGGAGCTGTTTTTT. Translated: CVSSLTALNTGELFF.

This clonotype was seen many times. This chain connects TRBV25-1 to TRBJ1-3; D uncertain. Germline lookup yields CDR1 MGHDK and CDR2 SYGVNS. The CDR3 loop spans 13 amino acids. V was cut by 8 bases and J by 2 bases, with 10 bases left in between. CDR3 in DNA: TGTGCCAGCGCGTCATTCACTGGAAACACCATATATTTT. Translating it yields CASASFTGNTIYF.

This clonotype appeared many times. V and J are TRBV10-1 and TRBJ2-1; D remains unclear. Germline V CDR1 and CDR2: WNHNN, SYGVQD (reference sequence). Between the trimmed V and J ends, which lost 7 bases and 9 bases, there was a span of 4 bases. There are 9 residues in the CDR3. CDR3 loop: CASISEQFF. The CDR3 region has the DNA TGCGCCAGCATAAGTGAGCAGTTCTTC.

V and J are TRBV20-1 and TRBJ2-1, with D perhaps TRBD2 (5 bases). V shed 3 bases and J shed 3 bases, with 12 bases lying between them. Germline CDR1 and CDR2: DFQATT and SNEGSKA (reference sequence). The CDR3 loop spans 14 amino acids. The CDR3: CSARNPGDYNEQFF. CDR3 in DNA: TGCAGTGCTAGGAACCCCGGGGACTACAATGAGCAGTTCTTC.

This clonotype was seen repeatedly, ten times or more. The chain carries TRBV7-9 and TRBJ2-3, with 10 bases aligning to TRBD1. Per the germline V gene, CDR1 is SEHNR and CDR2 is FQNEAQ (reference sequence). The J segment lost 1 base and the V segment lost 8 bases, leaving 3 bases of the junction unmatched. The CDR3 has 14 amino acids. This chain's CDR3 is CASRGTGGTDTQYF. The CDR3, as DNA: TGTGCCAGCCGGGGGACAGGGGGCACAGATACGCAGTATTTT.

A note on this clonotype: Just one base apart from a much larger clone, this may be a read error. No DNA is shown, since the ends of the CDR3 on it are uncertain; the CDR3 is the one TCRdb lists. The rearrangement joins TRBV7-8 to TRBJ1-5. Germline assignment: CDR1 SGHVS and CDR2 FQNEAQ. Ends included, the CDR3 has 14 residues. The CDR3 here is CASSLFGEGQPQHF.

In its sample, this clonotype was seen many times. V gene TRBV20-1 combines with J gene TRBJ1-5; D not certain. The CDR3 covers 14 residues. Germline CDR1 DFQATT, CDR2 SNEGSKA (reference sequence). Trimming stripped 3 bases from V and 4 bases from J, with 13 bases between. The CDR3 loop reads CSARRGNENQPQHF. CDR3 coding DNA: TGCAGTGCTAGGAGAGGCAACGAGAATCAGCCCCAGCATTTT.

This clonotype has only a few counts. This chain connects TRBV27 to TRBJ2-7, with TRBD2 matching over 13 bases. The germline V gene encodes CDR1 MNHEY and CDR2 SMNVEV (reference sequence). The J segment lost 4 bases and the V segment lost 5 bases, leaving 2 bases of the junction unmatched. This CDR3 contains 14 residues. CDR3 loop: CASSRTSGSYEQYF. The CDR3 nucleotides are TGTGCCAGCAGTCGGACTAGCGGGAGTTACGAGCAGTACTTC.

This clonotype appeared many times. This CDR3 reads CASSVGTSGIYEQYF. CDR3 coding DNA: TGTGCCAGCAGCGTAGGGACTAGCGGGATTTACGAGCAGTACTTC. This sequence joins TRBV9 and TRBJ2-7, with 12 bases matching TRBD2. This CDR3 is 15 amino acids long. V was clipped by 0 bases and J by 4 bases; unmatched bases: 2. CDR1 and CDR2 from the germline V gene are SGDLS and YYNGEE.

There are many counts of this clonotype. CDR3 sequence reads: CASSLGQGLETQYF. DNA of the CDR3: TGTGCCAGCAGCTTGGGACAGGGCCTCGAGACCCAGTACTTC. V is TRBV7-8 and J is TRBJ2-5; 9 bases map to TRBD1. The CDR3 runs 14 residues. Per germline, CDR1 SGHVS and CDR2 FQNEAQ. V trimming: 3 bases; J trimming: 5 bases; junction bases outside the gene matches: 4.

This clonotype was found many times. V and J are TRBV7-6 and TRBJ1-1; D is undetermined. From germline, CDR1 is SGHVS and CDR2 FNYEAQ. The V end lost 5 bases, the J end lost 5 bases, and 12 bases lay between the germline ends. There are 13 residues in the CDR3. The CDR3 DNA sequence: TGTGCCAGCAGCCAGTTGGTGGGGACTGAAGCTTTCTTT. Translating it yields CASSQLVGTEAFF.

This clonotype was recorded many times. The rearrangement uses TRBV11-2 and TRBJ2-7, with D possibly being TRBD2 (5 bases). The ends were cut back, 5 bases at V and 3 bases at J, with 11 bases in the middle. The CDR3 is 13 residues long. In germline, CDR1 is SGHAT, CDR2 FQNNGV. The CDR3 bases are TGTGCCAGCAGCCCTTCCGGGAACTACGAGCAGTACTTC. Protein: CASSPSGNYEQYF. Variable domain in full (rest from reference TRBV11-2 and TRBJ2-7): EAGVAQSPRYKIIEKRQSVAFWCNPISGHATLYWYQQILGQGPKLLIQFQNNGVVDDSQLPKDRFSAERLKGVDSTLKIQPAKLEDSAVYLCASSPSGNYEQYFGPGTRLTVT.

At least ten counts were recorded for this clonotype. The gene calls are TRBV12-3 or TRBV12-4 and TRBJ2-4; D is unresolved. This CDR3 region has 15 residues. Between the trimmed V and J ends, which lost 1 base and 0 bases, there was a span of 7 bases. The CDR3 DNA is TGTGCCAGCAGTTTAGGCGGAGTAGCCAAAAACATTCAGTACTTC. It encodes CASSLGGVAKNIQYF.

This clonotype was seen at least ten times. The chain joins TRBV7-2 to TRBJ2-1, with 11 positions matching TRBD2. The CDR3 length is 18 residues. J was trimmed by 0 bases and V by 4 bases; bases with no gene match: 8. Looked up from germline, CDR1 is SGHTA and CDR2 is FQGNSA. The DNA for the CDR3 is TGTGCCAGCAGCTACATAGCGGGAGGGTACGACTCCTACAATGAGCAGTTCTTC. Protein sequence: CASSYIAGGYDSYNEQFF.

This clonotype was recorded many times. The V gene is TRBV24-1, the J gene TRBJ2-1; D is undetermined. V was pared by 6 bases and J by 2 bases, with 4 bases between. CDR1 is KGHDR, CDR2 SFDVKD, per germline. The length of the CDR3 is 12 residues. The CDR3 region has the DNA TGTGCCACCAGTTCCGCCTACAATGAGCAGTTCTTC. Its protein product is CATSSAYNEQFF.

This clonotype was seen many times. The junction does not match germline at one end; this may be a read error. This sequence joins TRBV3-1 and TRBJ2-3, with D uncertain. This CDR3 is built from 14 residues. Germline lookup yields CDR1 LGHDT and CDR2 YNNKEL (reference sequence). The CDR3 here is CASSEEAHTDTQYF. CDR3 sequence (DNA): TGTGCCAGCAGCGAAGAGGCACACACAGATACGCAGTATTTT.

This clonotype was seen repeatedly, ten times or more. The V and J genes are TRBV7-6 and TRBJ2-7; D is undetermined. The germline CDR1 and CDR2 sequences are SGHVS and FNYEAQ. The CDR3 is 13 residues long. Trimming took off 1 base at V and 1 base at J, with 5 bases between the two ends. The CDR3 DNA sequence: TGTGCCAGCAGCTTAGAGTTGTCCTACGAGCAGTACTTC. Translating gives CASSLELSYEQYF.

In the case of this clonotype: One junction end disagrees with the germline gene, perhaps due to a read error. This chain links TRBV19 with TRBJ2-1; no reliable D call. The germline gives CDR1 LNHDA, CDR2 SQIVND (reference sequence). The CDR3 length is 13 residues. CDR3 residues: CAGRIWGNNEQFF. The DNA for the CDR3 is TGTGCCGGTAGGATTTGGGGAAACAATGAGCAGTTCTTC. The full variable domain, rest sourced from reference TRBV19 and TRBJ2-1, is DGGITQSPKYLFRKEGQNVTLSCEQNLNHDAMYWYRQDPGQGLRLIYYSQIVNDFQKGDIAEGYSVSREKKESFPLTVTSAQKNPTAFYLCAGRIWGNNEQFFGPGTRLTVL.

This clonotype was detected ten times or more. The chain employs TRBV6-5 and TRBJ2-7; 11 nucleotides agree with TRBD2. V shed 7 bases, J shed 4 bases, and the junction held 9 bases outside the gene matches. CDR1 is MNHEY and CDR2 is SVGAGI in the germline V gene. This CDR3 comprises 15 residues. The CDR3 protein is CASTLLAGEGYEQYF. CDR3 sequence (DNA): TGTGCCAGCACCCTACTAGCGGGGGAAGGTTACGAGCAGTACTTC.

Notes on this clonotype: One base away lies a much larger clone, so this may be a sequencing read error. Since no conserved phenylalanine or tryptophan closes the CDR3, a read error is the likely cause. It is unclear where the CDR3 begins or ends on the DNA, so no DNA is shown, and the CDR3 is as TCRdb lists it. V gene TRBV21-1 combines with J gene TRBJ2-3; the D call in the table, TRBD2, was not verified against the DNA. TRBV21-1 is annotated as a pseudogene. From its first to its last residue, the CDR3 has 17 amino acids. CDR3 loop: CASSKGTSGSKTDTQYS.

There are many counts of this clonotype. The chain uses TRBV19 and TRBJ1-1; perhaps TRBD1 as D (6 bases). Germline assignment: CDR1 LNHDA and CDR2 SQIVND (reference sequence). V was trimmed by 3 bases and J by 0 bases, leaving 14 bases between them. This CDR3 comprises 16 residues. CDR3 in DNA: TGTGCCAGTAGTATTTATTCCGGACAGTTGAACACTGAAGCTTTCTTT. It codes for CASSIYSGQLNTEAFF.

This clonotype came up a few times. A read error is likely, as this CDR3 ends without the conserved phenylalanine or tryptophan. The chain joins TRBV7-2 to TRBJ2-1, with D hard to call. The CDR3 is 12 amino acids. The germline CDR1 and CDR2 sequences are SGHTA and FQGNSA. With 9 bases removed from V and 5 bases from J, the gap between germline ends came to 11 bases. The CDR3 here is CASNGPNNEQFL. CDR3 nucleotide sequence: TGTGCCAGTAACGGGCCAAACAATGAGCAGTTCCTC.

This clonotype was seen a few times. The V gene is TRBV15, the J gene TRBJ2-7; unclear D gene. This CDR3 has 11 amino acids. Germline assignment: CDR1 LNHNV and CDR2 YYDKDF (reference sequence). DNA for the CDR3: TGTGCTCAACGCCAGGTGTACGAGCAGTACTTC. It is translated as CAQRQVYEQYF.